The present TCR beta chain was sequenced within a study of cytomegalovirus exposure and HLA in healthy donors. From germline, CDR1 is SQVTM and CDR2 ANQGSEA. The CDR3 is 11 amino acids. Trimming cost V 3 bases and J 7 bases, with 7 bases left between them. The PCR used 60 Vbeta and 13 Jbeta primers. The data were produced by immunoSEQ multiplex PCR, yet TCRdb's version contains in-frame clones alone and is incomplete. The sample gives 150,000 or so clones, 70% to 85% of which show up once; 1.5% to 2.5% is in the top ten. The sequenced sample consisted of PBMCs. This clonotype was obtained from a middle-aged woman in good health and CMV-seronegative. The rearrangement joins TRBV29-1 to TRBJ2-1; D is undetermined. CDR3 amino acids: CSVDLRNEQFF. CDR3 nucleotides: TGCAGCGTTGACCTCCGGAATGAGCAGTTCTTC.